The rows below give T cell receptor beta chains drawn from one sample of a study of T-cell reconstitution after alpha-beta-depleted transplantation in children. TCRdb re-analysed the PCR reads in MiXCR, keeping a single row per CDR3 protein. The table records 610,000 or so distinct CDR3 sequences, roughly a quarter of them present only once. The sample consisted of PBMCs, taken before TCRalphabeta/CD19-depleted stem cell transplant. All receptors derive from a boy in the first two years of life with Wiskott-Aldrich syndrome, due to receive a stem cell transplant. Both conserved end residues are part of each CDR3. The order of the fields is clone size, J gene, D gene, V gene, CDR3 protein, CDR3 DNA. The D gene is left open where the match is weak. Some rows mark clone size as missing; the rest say once, few, many or name a class of expanded clone.

once TRBJ2-2 NA TRBV3-1 CASSPPGHRINTGELFF TGTGCCAGCAGCCCGCCAGGACATAGGATTAACACCGGGGAGCTGTTTTTT
few TRBJ1-6 NA TRBV20-1 CSAYLQGTANSPLHF TGCAGTGCTTACCTACAGGGAACCGCTAATTCACCCCTCCACTTT
few TRBJ2-1 TRBD2 TRBV10-3 CAISGGGLSVF TGTGCCATCAGTGGGGGGGGACTCTCGGTCTTC
few TRBJ2-1 TRBD2 TRBV27 CASSTLAGDYNEQFF TGTGCCAGCAGTACACTAGCGGGAGACTACAATGAGCAGTTCTTC
NA TRBJ2-1 TRBD2 TRBV20-1 CSARLSGRGGSRSYNEQFF TGCAGTGCTAGACTGAGCGGGAGAGGAGGGTCGCGGTCCTACAATGAGCAGTTCTTC
few TRBJ2-5 NA TRBV27 CASSVLRDYQETQYF TGTGCCAGCAGTGTCCTACGGGATTACCAAGAGACCCAGTACTTC
NA TRBJ2-7 TRBD1 TRBV10-3 CAIRIGDSPSDEQYF TGTGCCATCAGAATTGGGGACAGCCCCTCGGACGAGCAGTACTTC
once TRBJ2-2 NA TRBV5-1 CASSLDAHGNTGELFF TGCGCCAGCAGCTTGGACGCGCATGGCAACACCGGGGAGCTGTTTTTT
NA TRBJ2-1 NA TRBV12-3/TRBV12-4 CASTPKVSRQHNEQFF TGTGCCAGCACCCCCAAGGTGTCGAGACAACACAATGAGCAGTTCTTC
few TRBJ1-1 NA TRBV3-1 CASSQGNRATEAFF TGTGCCAGCAGCCAGGGCAACAGGGCCACTGAAGCTTTCTTT
NA TRBJ2-1 NA TRBV7-9 CASSLVSWEQFF TGTGCCAGCAGCTTAGTCTCGTGGGAGCAGTTCTTC
NA TRBJ2-7 NA TRBV25-1 CASSEYNKGLRNEQYF TGTGCCAGCAGTGAATATAACAAGGGACTCCGCAACGAGCAGTACTTC
NA TRBJ2-7 TRBD1 TRBV27 CASSPDRGLSGQYF TGTGCCAGCAGTCCAGACAGGGGCCTCTCAGGGCAGTACTTC
few TRBJ1-1 NA TRBV30 CAWSVHGGRNTEAFF TGTGCCTGGAGTGTTCACGGGGGGAGGAACACTGAAGCTTTCTTT
few TRBJ2-1 TRBD1 TRBV28 CASSPPGQGVDEQFF TGTGCCAGCAGTCCGCCGGGACAGGGGGTCGATGAGCAGTTCTTC
NA TRBJ2-4 TRBD1 TRBV29-1 CSVSREQGVLPFLIQYF TGCAGCGTTAGCCGGGAACAGGGGGTCCTCCCGTTCCTCATTCAGTACTTC
NA TRBJ2-2 NA TRBV6-1 CASRERKNTGELFF TGTGCCAGCCGTGAGCGGAAGAACACCGGGGAGCTGTTTTTT
few TRBJ2-2 TRBD2 TRBV9 CASSARLAGDTGELFF TGTGCCAGCAGCGCGCGACTAGCGGGGGACACCGGGGAGCTGTTTTTT
few TRBJ2-3 NA TRBV12-3/TRBV12-4 CASGQAHTDTQYF TGTGCCAGCGGGCAGGCCCACACAGATACGCAGTATTTT
NA TRBJ1-3 NA TRBV7-9 CASSPGLAGSNTIYF TGTGCCAGCAGCCCCGGTCTGGCAGGATCGAACACCATATATTTT
NA TRBJ1-4 NA TRBV27 CASSLYRAGEKLFF TGTGCCAGCAGTTTATACCGGGCTGGGGAAAAACTGTTTTTT
few TRBJ1-5 NA TRBV6-6 CASRVGNEQPQHF TGTGCCAGCAGAGTTGGGAATGAACAGCCCCAGCATTTT
NA TRBJ2-1 TRBD1 TRBV5-1 CASSSRDRGRVTNEQFF TGCGCCAGCAGCTCCCGGGACAGGGGGCGCGTCACTAATGAGCAGTTCTTC
few TRBJ1-2 NA TRBV20-1 CSARQGQNYGYTF TGCAGTGCTAGACAAGGGCAGAACTATGGCTACACCTTC